This TCR beta chain was recorded in a study of cytomegalovirus exposure and HLA in healthy donors. V gave up 5 bases and J gave up 7 bases, with 9 bases separating them. This CDR3 spans 11 amino acids. Germline CDR1 MNHNY, CDR2 SVGAGI (reference sequence). A multiplex PCR was run with 60 Vbeta primers and 13 Jbeta primers. TCRdb's table, derived via immunoSEQ multiplex PCR, lists solely in-frame clones and lacks some. The table has under 200,000 clones, 79% seen once. Specimen: PBMCs. This clonotype was sampled from a woman between 50 and 59 years old in good health and CMV-seronegative. This chain connects TRBV6-6 to TRBJ2-7, with D possibly TRBD1 on 6 matching bases. The CDR3 nucleotides read TGTGCCAGCAGTACTCAGGGGGAGCAGTACTTC. Encoded protein: CASSTQGEQYF.